The rows below give T cell receptor beta chains drawn from one sample of a study of cytomegalovirus exposure and HLA in healthy donors. This table comes from immunoSEQ multiplex PCR, and its TCRdb copy is limited to in-frame clones, with some not included. The sample consists of tens of thousands of clones, 85% to 95% of them appearing once. Specimen: PBMCs. These receptors all stem from a man aged 18 to 29 in good health and CMV-seronegative. CDR3s include the opening cysteine and the closing phenylalanine or tryptophan. A D gene is named only where the DNA matches it firmly. Size values are once, few and many counts, or a class for expanded clones, and some rows have none.

d_gene	j_gene	v_gene	abundance	CDR3nt	CDR3aa
TRBD1	TRBJ1-1	TRBV5-4	NA	TGTGCCAGCAGCGGAGGGGGCGGAGGCACTGAAGCTTTCTTT	CASSGGGGGTEAFF
TRBD1	TRBJ2-7	TRBV2	NA	TGTGCCACCACGACCGGACAGGGACATTACGAGCAGTACTTC	CATTTGQGHYEQYF
NA	TRBJ2-5	TRBV29-1	NA	TGCAGCGCACCGGGACGGACTAAACAAGAGACCCAGTACTTC	CSAPGRTKQETQYF
TRBD2	TRBJ2-7	TRBV9	NA	TGTGCCAGCAGCCCTAGCAGCGGGATCGGCGAGCAGTACTTC	CASSPSSGIGEQYF
NA	TRBJ2-7	TRBV28	NA	TGTGCCAGCAGTTTAGTAGTAGGGGCGGCTTTTTGGGAGCAGTACTTC	CASSLVVGAAFWEQYF
TRBD2	TRBJ2-7	TRBV19	NA	TGTGCCAGTAGTATAGAGAGTAGCGGGATTTACGAGCAGTACTTC	CASSIESSGIYEQYF
TRBD1	TRBJ2-3	TRBV28	NA	TGTGCCAGCAGTAATTCGGGACAGGGTCTAGATACGCAGTATTTT	CASSNSGQGLDTQYF
TRBD2	TRBJ2-2	TRBV6-6	NA	TGTGCCAGCAGTTACTCGAGCGGGATCGGCACCGGGGAGCTGTTTTTT	CASSYSSGIGTGELFF
TRBD1	TRBJ2-7	TRBV5-6	NA	TGTGCCAGCAGCTTACAAGGGGGCAATTACGAGCAGTACTTC	CASSLQGGNYEQYF
TRBD2	TRBJ2-3	TRBV6-6	once	TGTGCCAGCAGTGCCCCTAGCGGGAGCACAGATACGCAGTATTTT	CASSAPSGSTDTQYF
TRBD1	TRBJ1-1	TRBV9	NA	TGTGCCAGCAGCGCGGAGACAGGGCACACTGAAGCTTTCTTT	CASSAETGHTEAFF
TRBD1	TRBJ1-3	TRBV7-2	NA	TGTGCCAGCAGCTTAGTGGGACAGGGGACTGGAAACACCATATATTTT	CASSLVGQGTGNTIYF
NA	TRBJ2-3	TRBV7-2	NA	TGTGCCAGCAGCTTTCAAATGGGCCCGGATACGCAGTATTTT	CASSFQMGPDTQYF
TRBD1	TRBJ1-5	TRBV7-9	NA	TGTGCCAGCAGCGCTTCAGGGGGCGCAAATCAGCCCCAGCATTTT	CASSASGGANQPQHF
TRBD1	TRBJ1-5	TRBV27	NA	TGTGCCAGCAGCCGACAGGGGTTCAATCAGCCCCAGCATTTT	CASSRQGFNQPQHF
TRBD2	TRBJ2-3	TRBV19	NA	TGTGCCAGTAGTATGGTAACGGGAGGGGGTACGCAGTATTTT	CASSMVTGGGTQYF
NA	TRBJ2-7	TRBV6-1	NA	TGTGCCAGCACCGGGAAGCCCTACGAGCAGTACTTC	CASTGKPYEQYF
NA	TRBJ2-7	TRBV6-1	NA	TGTGCCAGCAGATTGAGGCAGGGAAGCTCCTACGAGCAGTACTTC	CASRLRQGSSYEQYF
NA	TRBJ2-2	TRBV28	NA	TGTGCCAGCAGTCGGCCGGGACAGAACACCGGGGAGCTGTTTTTT	CASSRPGQNTGELFF
NA	TRBJ1-2	TRBV2	NA	TGTGCCAGCAATGACAGGTTCGATGGCTACACCTTC	CASNDRFDGYTF
NA	TRBJ2-7	TRBV27	NA	TGTGCCAGCAGTTTCGCCAGGGGCCCCTACGAGCAGTACTTC	CASSFARGPYEQYF
TRBD1	TRBJ1-2	TRBV4-3	NA	TGCGCCAGCAGCCGGACAGGACAGGGGGTCCACACCTTC	CASSRTGQGVHTF
NA	TRBJ2-1	TRBV11-3	NA	TGTGCCAGCAGCTTTGGAGGAGGTGAGCAGTTCTTC	CASSFGGGEQFF
NA	TRBJ1-5	TRBV28	NA	TGTGCCAGCAGCTTTAGTTCGGGTTATCAGCCCCAGCATTTT	CASSFSSGYQPQHF
NA	TRBJ2-7	TRBV6-1	NA	TGTGCCAGCAGTACAACCCCCTCATCCTACGAGCAGTACTTC	CASSTTPSSYEQYF